This paragraph covers one T cell receptor beta chain sequence. The data are from a study of beta chain features in type 1 diabetes. Background on the study: Sorted cells from all samples, numbering some 99,000,000, were examined.

The V gene's germline CDR1 is MDHEN and CDR2 SYDVKM. The CDR3 totals 13 residues. V was shortened by 5 bases and J by 8 bases, with 12 bases between the two germline ends. The whole isolated RNA underwent reverse transcription, so sequencing captured expressed TCRB transcripts. Sequencing was performed with immunoSEQ multiplex PCR; in TCRdb, only in-frame clones are kept and a portion is missing. The sample records under 350,000 clones, about 8% being singletons. This TCR was recovered from a woman in her late teens or twenties in good health. The rearrangement joins TRBV28 to TRBJ2-2; D is ambiguous. The sequencing sample was made of central memory CD4+ T cells from blood. CDR3 region: CASSEPFKGELFF. For the CDR3, the DNA is TGTGCCAGCAGTGAACCCTTCAAAGGGGAGCTGTTTTTT.